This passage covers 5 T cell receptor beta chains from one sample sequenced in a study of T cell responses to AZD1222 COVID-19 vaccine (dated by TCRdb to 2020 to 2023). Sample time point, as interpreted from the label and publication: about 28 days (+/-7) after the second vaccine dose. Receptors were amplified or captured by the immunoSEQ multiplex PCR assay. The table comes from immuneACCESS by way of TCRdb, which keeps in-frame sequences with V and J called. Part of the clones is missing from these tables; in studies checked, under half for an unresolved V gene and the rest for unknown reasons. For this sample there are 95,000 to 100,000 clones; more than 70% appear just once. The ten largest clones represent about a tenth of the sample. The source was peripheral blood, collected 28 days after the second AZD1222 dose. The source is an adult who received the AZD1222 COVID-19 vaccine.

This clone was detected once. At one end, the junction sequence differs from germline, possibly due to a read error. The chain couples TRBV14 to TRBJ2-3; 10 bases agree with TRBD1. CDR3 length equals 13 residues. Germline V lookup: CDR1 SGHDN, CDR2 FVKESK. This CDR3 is CASSQVQTGGSDF. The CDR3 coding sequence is TGTGCCAGCAGCCAAGTCCAGACAGGGGGCTCGGATTTT.

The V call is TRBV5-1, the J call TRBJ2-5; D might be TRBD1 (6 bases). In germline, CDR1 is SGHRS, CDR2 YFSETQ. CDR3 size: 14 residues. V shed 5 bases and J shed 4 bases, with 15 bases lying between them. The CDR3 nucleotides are TGCGCCAGCAGTCAGGTCCTAGGGGGAGAGACCCAGTACTTC. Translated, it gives CASSQVLGGETQYF.

The CDR3 DNA follows: TGTGCCACCTCAAACGGGCTATCCTACAATGAGCAGTTCTTC. Its protein product is CATSNGLSYNEQFF. The chain uses TRBV7-9 and TRBJ2-1; D gene ambiguous. The CDR3 length is 14 residues. Trimming took off 10 bases at V and 1 base at J, with 14 bases between the two ends. Germline V gene sequence: CDR1 SEHNR, CDR2 FQNEAQ (reference sequence).

The CDR3 DNA reads as TGTGCCAGCAGTGAAATCACTAGCGCCGCCTACGAGCAGTACTTC. Translating gives CASSEITSAAYEQYF. The chain combines TRBV2 with TRBJ2-7, with 7 bases that match TRBD2. The length of the CDR3 is 15 residues. The germline CDR1 and CDR2 sequences are SNHLY and FYNNEI. V shed 2 bases and J 2 bases; nucleotides not matched to a gene: 6.

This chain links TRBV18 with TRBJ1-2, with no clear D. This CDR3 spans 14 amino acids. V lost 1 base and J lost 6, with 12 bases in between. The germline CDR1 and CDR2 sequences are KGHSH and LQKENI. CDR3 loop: CASSPHGELDGYTF. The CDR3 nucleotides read TGTGCCAGCTCACCACACGGGGAATTGGATGGCTACACCTTC. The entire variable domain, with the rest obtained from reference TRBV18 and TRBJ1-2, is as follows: NAGVMQNPRHLVRRRGQEARLRCSPMKGHSHVYWYRQLPEEGLKFMVYLQKENIIDESGMPKERFSAEFPKEGPSILRIQQVVRGDSAAYFCASSPHGELDGYTFGSGTRLTVV.